Given below is one T cell receptor beta chain in context. Antigen: not known. V dropped 3 bases and J dropped 5 bases, with 8 bases sitting between them. The CDR3 length is 14 residues. Germline CDR1 and CDR2: PRHDT and FYEKMQ (reference sequence). This specimen belongs to a study of OX40 agonist ivuxolimab in advanced cancers. Overall study results and limits: The study observed clonal expansion of CD4+ and CD8+ blood T cells by week 6 at 0.1 to 3.0 mg/kg. Expanded clones were, on average, more numerous among CD8+ T cells than CD4+.

Sequenced by immunoSEQ multiplex PCR; TCRdb stores in-frame clones only, minus some. Here the sample spans some 77,000 clones, roughly 88% being singletons. Systemic immunosuppression or autoimmune disease history was grounds to exclude patients. The investigators sampled blood at baseline, at cycle 4 day 1, and at cycle 7 day 1. The gene calls are TRBV13 and TRBJ1-6, with D tentatively TRBD1 (5 bases). This specimen was CD4+ or CD8+ T cells sorted from blood, taken in a trial of the OX40 agonist ivuxolimab. The source of this sequence is an adult with an advanced solid tumor such as melanoma, head and neck, liver or kidney cancer. DNA of the CDR3: TGTGCCAGCAGCTTCTCAGGGAATAATTCACCCCTCCACTTT. This codes for CASSFSGNNSPLHF.